This is a list of T cell receptor beta chains from one sample in a study of blood T cell repertoires in COVID-19. Here immunoSEQ multiplex PCR was the method, and the copy in TCRdb shows in-frame clones only, minus some. Here the sample spans about 410,000 clones, about nine tenths being singletons. Sequencing input: peripheral blood. These receptors all stem from a woman aged 40 to 50 with COVID-19, enrolled during active disease. CDR3s include the opening cysteine and the closing phenylalanine or tryptophan. A D gene is named only where the DNA matches it firmly. Clone size appears in some rows only: once, few, many, or a class for an expanded clone.

>TRBV9|NA|TRBD1|TRBJ1-4
CASSDPGQGYEKLFF
TGTGCCAGCAGCGACCCGGGACAGGGGTATGAAAAACTGTTTTTT
>TRBV11-2|NA|NA|TRBJ2-3
CASSPGRWGRKKQYF
TGTGCCAGCAGCCCCGGCCGATGGGGGCGAAAAAAGCAGTATTTT
>TRBV19|few|TRBD1|TRBJ1-6
CASSIRGETGDSPLHF
TGTGCCAGTAGTATAAGAGGCGAGACAGGGGACTCACCCCTCCACTTT
>TRBV28|NA|NA|TRBJ1-2
CASSLSDRSGSYTF
TGTGCCAGCAGTTTATCAGACAGGTCCGGCAGCTACACCTTC
>TRBV20-1|NA|NA|TRBJ1-6
CSANGRQKAHF
TGCAGTGCTAACGGAAGACAGAAAGCCCACTTT
>TRBV4-1|NA|NA|TRBJ2-7
CASSQVGGQLYEQYF
TGCGCCAGCAGCCAGGTCGGGGGACAGCTCTACGAGCAGTACTTC
>TRBV6-5|once|TRBD2|TRBJ2-1
CASSYERERSGEQFF
TGTGCCAGCAGTTACGAGCGGGAGCGGAGCGGGGAGCAGTTCTTC
>TRBV7-8|NA|TRBD1|TRBJ1-1
CASSWGQGNTEAFF
TGTGCCAGCAGCTGGGGACAGGGAAACACTGAAGCTTTCTTT
>TRBV19|NA|NA|TRBJ1-1
CASSPRGVRDTEAFF
TGTGCCAGTAGCCCACGGGGGGTTAGGGACACTGAAGCTTTCTTT
>TRBV4-1|NA|TRBD1|TRBJ1-5
CASSQDPTGINQPQHF
TGCGCCAGCAGCCAAGACCCGACAGGGATCAATCAGCCCCAGCATTTT
>TRBV7-3|NA|TRBD2|TRBJ2-5
CASSLTSGRAGETQYF
TGTGCCAGCAGCTTAACTAGCGGGAGGGCCGGGGAGACCCAGTACTTC
>TRBV15|NA|NA|TRBJ2-2
CATSRDYSPTGELFF
TGTGCCACCAGCAGAGATTACAGCCCCACCGGGGAGCTGTTTTTT
>TRBV4-3|NA|TRBD1|TRBJ2-3
CASSQTGSWADTQYF
TGCGCCAGCAGCCAGACAGGGTCCTGGGCAGATACGCAGTATTTT
>TRBV19|NA|NA|TRBJ1-2
CASIGGTNYGYTF
TGTGCCAGTATTGGCGGTACTAACTATGGCTACACCTTC
>TRBV7-9|once|NA|TRBJ1-2
CASSLGPNRYGYTF
TGTGCCAGCAGCCTGGGCCCCAACCGCTATGGCTACACCTTC
>TRBV7-6|once|TRBD1|TRBJ1-6
CASSRYHPGQGSNSPLHF
TGTGCCAGCAGTCGGTATCACCCGGGACAGGGGAGCAATTCACCCCTCCACTTT
>TRBV27|NA|TRBD2|TRBJ2-3
CASSLSIGKLAVRDTQYF
TGTGCCAGCAGTTTATCCATAGGGAAACTAGCGGTTCGAGATACGCAGTATTTT
>TRBV5-4|NA|TRBD2|TRBJ2-3
CASRGLAGGPDTQYF
TGTGCCAGCAGAGGACTAGCGGGGGGGCCAGATACGCAGTATTTT
>TRBV5-1|NA|NA|TRBJ1-5
CASSLGGVTGQPQHF
TGCGCCAGCAGCTTGGGGGGAGTGACGGGTCAGCCCCAGCATTTT
>TRBV9|NA|TRBD1|TRBJ2-3
CASSGRDRGRFPDTQYF
TGTGCCAGCAGCGGACGGGACAGGGGGCGCTTCCCAGATACGCAGTATTTT
>TRBV4-3|once|NA|TRBJ1-2
CASSPTGGLQGYTF
TGCGCCAGCAGCCCCACGGGAGGGTTGCAAGGCTACACCTTC
>TRBV7-8|NA|NA|TRBJ1-2
CASSLVSGGDGYTF
TGTGCCAGCAGCTTAGTTAGCGGGGGCGATGGCTACACCTTC
>TRBV29-1|once|NA|TRBJ2-3
CSVTTAIFTDTQYF
TGCAGCGTGACGACAGCAATTTTCACAGATACGCAGTATTTT
>TRBV6-5|NA|TRBD1|TRBJ2-5
CASSYSGTAGETQYF
TGTGCCAGCAGTTACTCTGGGACAGCAGGGGAGACCCAGTACTTC
>TRBV19|once|TRBD1|TRBJ1-4
CASSENRGPEKLFF
TGTGCCAGTAGTGAAAACAGGGGACCGGAAAAACTGTTTTTT
>TRBV6-6|once|NA|TRBJ1-1
CASSYSRGGNTEAFF
TGTGCCAGCAGTTACTCTCGGGGGGGGAACACTGAAGCTTTCTTT
>TRBV3-1/TRBV3-2|NA|NA|TRBJ2-7
CASSQTTGRSYEQYF
TGTGCCAGCAGCCAAACGACAGGGAGGTCCTACGAGCAGTACTTC
>TRBV6-5|NA|NA|TRBJ1-1
CASSLDRSNTEAFF
TGTGCCAGCAGCCTAGACAGGTCTAACACTGAAGCTTTCTTT
>TRBV7-9|NA|NA|TRBJ1-1
CASSSHGSLTEAFF
TGTGCCAGCAGCTCCCACGGGTCTCTAACTGAAGCTTTCTTT
>TRBV7-6|NA|NA|TRBJ1-3
CASLEGRVLEDTIYF
TGTGCCAGCTTGGAGGGGAGAGTCCTGGAAGACACCATATATTTT
>TRBV9|NA|NA|TRBJ2-1
CASSAPSRVYNEQFF
TGTGCCAGCAGCGCCCCATCTCGCGTATACAATGAGCAGTTCTTC
>TRBV29-1|NA|NA|TRBJ1-2
CSANLRDKNTF
TGCAGCGCCAACCTCCGGGACAAAAACACCTTC
>TRBV6-6|once|TRBD1|TRBJ1-4
CASSYRDRYNEKLFF
TGTGCCAGCAGTTACAGGGACAGGTATAATGAAAAACTGTTTTTT
>TRBV25-1|NA|NA|TRBJ1-5
CASSGVGGQPQHF
TGTGCCAGCAGTGGGGTGGGGGGTCAGCCCCAGCATTTT
>TRBV5-8|NA|NA|TRBJ2-5
CASSLVGVGETQYF
TGTGCCAGCAGCTTGGTAGGGGTTGGAGAGACCCAGTACTTC
>TRBV3-1/TRBV3-2|NA|NA|TRBJ2-3
CASSHRQALTDTQYF
TGTGCCAGCAGCCACCGACAGGCCTTGACAGATACGCAGTATTTT
>TRBV10-3|NA|TRBD2|TRBJ2-3
CAISGWTSGGSTDTQYF
TGTGCCATCAGTGGCTGGACTAGCGGGGGGAGCACAGATACGCAGTATTTT
>TRBV4-2|NA|TRBD1|TRBJ1-2
CASSQPTGEGYGYTF
TGTGCCAGCAGCCAACCGACAGGGGAAGGCTATGGCTACACCTTC
>TRBV4-3|NA|NA|TRBJ1-1
CASSQATHNTEAFF
TGCGCCAGCAGCCAAGCCACACATAACACTGAAGCTTTCTTT
>TRBV19|NA|NA|TRBJ2-5
CASSIGMVIGETQYF
TGTGCCAGTAGTATCGGAATGGTCATCGGGGAGACCCAGTACTTC
>TRBV28|few|TRBD1|TRBJ2-7
CASSPEGQGSYEQYF
TGTGCCAGCAGCCCTGAAGGACAGGGATCCTACGAGCAGTACTTC
>TRBV5-1|NA|TRBD1|TRBJ2-2
CASSFDRGRRELFF
TGCGCCAGCAGCTTCGACAGGGGGCGCCGGGAGCTGTTTTTT
>TRBV27|once|TRBD2|TRBJ2-7
CASSSGGLAGAYEQYF
TGTGCCAGCAGTTCGGGAGGACTAGCGGGAGCCTACGAGCAGTACTTC
>TRBV2|NA|NA|TRBJ2-7
CASSEGGGSSYEQYF
TGTGCCAGCAGTGAAGGTGGTGGGAGCTCCTACGAGCAGTACTTC
>TRBV28|once|TRBD1|TRBJ1-5
CASRKDRGGYQPQHF
TGTGCCAGCAGAAAGGACAGGGGAGGGTATCAGCCCCAGCATTTT
>TRBV7-2|NA|NA|TRBJ1-3
CASSPPGVSSGNTIYF
TGTGCCAGCAGCCCCCCAGGCGTCAGCTCTGGAAACACCATATATTTT
>TRBV29-1|NA|NA|TRBJ1-2
CSSSHGGLRDGYTF
TGCAGCTCCAGTCACGGGGGGCTCAGGGATGGCTACACCTTC
>TRBV2|NA|NA|TRBJ1-4
CASSELLTNEKLFF
TGTGCCAGCAGCGAGCTCCTAACTAATGAAAAACTGTTTTTT
>TRBV5-1|few|NA|TRBJ1-1
CASSRDSNTEAFF
TGCGCCAGCAGCCGGGACTCAAACACTGAAGCTTTCTTT
>TRBV5-4|NA|NA|TRBJ1-6
CASSSPGNHNSPLHF
TGTGCCAGCAGCTCGCCGGGAAATCATAATTCACCCCTCCACTTT
>TRBV29-1|NA|NA|TRBJ2-3
CSVETGHTDTQYF
TGCAGCGTTGAAACAGGGCATACAGATACGCAGTATTTT
>TRBV6-5|NA|NA|TRBJ1-1
CASTIRGNTEAFF
TGTGCCAGCACTATCCGGGGGAACACTGAAGCTTTCTTT
>TRBV3-1/TRBV3-2|NA|NA|TRBJ1-1
CASSQEGRINTEAFF
TGTGCCAGCAGCCAAGAGGGCAGGATAAACACTGAAGCTTTCTTT
>TRBV7-2|NA|NA|TRBJ2-7
CASSSIKGGQGSYEQYF
TGTGCCAGCAGCTCTATTAAGGGCGGGCAGGGGTCCTACGAGCAGTACTTC
>TRBV5-1|NA|NA|TRBJ2-5
CASSFGVQETQYF
TGCGCCAGCAGCTTCGGGGTCCAAGAGACCCAGTACTTC